The 9 T cell receptor beta chains below come from one sample, sequenced in a study of cytomegalovirus exposure and HLA in healthy donors. Both 60 Vbeta primers and 13 Jbeta primers went into the PCR. Only in-frame clones appear in the TCRdb table, and some are missing; sequencing was by immunoSEQ multiplex PCR. The sample carries about 120,000 clones, over 75% recorded once. The sequenced sample was PBMCs. These receptors all come from a man aged 40-49 years in good health and CMV-seronegative.

The chain combines TRBV18 with TRBJ1-1, with a weak D call TRBD1 (6 bases). V shed 0 bases and J shed 4 bases, with 9 bases lying between them. Germline loops: CDR1 KGHSH, CDR2 LQKENI. The CDR3 length is 14 residues. The CDR3 sequence: CASSPPGGSTEAFF. The DNA for the CDR3 is TGTGCCAGCTCACCACCAGGGGGTAGCACTGAAGCTTTCTTT. The full variable domain, completed using reference TRBV18 and TRBJ1-1, is NAGVMQNPRHLVRRRGQEARLRCSPMKGHSHVYWYRQLPEEGLKFMVYLQKENIIDESGMPKERFSAEFPKEGPSILRIQQVVRGDSAAYFCASSPPGGSTEAFFGQGTRLTVV.

V and J are TRBV7-9 and TRBJ1-1; tentatively, D is TRBD1 (5 bases). Trimming took off 7 bases at V and 5 bases at J, with 11 bases between the two ends. Germline CDR1 SEHNR, CDR2 FQNEAQ (reference sequence). There are 12 residues in the CDR3. CDR3 loop: CASTLQVTEAFF. The CDR3 nucleotides read TGTGCCAGCACCCTACAGGTGACTGAAGCTTTCTTT. Supplemented by reference TRBV7-9 and TRBJ1-1, the full variable domain reads DTGVSQNPRHKITKRGQNVTFRCDPISEHNRLYWYRQTLGQGPEFLTYFQNEAQLEKSRLLSDRFSAERPKGSFSTLEIQRTEQGDSAMYLCASTLQVTEAFFGQGTRLTVV.

The chain is built from TRBV18 and TRBJ1-1, with 7 positions matching TRBD1. There are 13 residues in the CDR3. With 5 bases clipped from V and 6 bases from J, the junction kept 6 bases outside the gene matches. Germline V gives CDR1 KGHSH, CDR2 LQKENI. In DNA, the CDR3 is TGTGCCAGCTCAGCAACAGGGGACGCTGAAGCTTTCTTT. Translation: CASSATGDAEAFF.

V and J are TRBV15 and TRBJ2-7; D uncertain. V gave up 5 bases and J gave up 3 bases, with 14 bases separating them. The CDR3 sequence is 14 residues long. The germline CDR1 and CDR2 sequences are LNHNV and YYDKDF (reference sequence). The CDR3 DNA is TGTGCCACCAGCGAGGCCTTGATGGGCTACGAGCAGTACTTC. Translated: CATSEALMGYEQYF. Drawing the rest from reference TRBV15 and TRBJ2-7, the complete variable domain is DAMVIQNPRYQVTQFGKPVTLSCSQTLNHNVMYWYQQKSSQAPKLLFHYYDKDFNNEADTPDNFQSRRPNTSFCFLDIRSPGLGDTAMYLCATSEALMGYEQYFGPGTRLTVT.

The chain uses TRBV7-2 and TRBJ1-5, with D unresolved. CDR1 is SGHTA, CDR2 FQGNSA, per germline. The V and J ends lost 5 bases and 3 bases respectively, with 14 bases between them. The CDR3 is made up of 15 amino acids. CDR3 sequence: CASSTSAVYNQPQHF. DNA of the CDR3: TGTGCCAGCAGCACCAGCGCGGTGTACAATCAGCCCCAGCATTTT.

This sequence joins TRBV11-3 and TRBJ2-1; perhaps TRBD2 as D (5 bases). The CDR3 runs to 13 residues. Germline V gives CDR1 SGHNT, CDR2 YENEEA. Deletions cut 0 bases from V and 9 bases from J, with 9 bases between. The CDR3 coding sequence is TGTGCCAGCAGCTTAGATTGGAGGTCTGAGCAGTTCTTC. Its translation is CASSLDWRSEQFF.

The chain has TRBV2 and TRBJ1-2, with D possibly matching TRBD1 (5 bases). Germline V gene sequence: CDR1 SNHLY, CDR2 FYNNEI. This CDR3 spans 15 amino acids. The V end lost 0 bases, the J end lost 6 bases, and 14 bases lay between the germline ends. The CDR3 loop is CASSEAEVGGDGYTF. CDR3 DNA: TGTGCCAGCAGTGAAGCGGAGGTTGGGGGGGATGGCTACACCTTC.

The V gene is TRBV18, the J gene TRBJ1-3, with 7 bases fitting TRBD1. The CDR3 sequence is 15 residues long. Germline-derived CDR1 and CDR2 are KGHSH and LQKENI. V gave up 2 bases and J gave up 2 bases; unmatched junction bases: 3. The CDR3 protein is CASSPGTVAGNTIYF. CDR3 DNA: TGTGCCAGCTCACCAGGGACAGTAGCTGGAAACACCATATATTTT.

CDR3: CASSFGAGGLNYEQYF. The CDR3 nucleotides read TGTGCCAGCAGCTTCGGGGCGGGAGGACTAAACTACGAGCAGTACTTC. V usage is TRBV7-2 and J usage is TRBJ2-7; 8 positions match TRBD2. Looked up from germline, CDR1 is SGHTA and CDR2 is FQGNSA. Trimming removed 3 bases from V and 3 bases from J; junction bases left unmatched: 10. The CDR3 is 16 residues long.